This TCR beta chain comes out of a study of shared clonotypes between healthy human individuals. CDR1 SGHRS and CDR2 YFSETQ come from the germline V gene. There are 15 residues in the CDR3. Trimming removed 2 bases from V and 6 bases from J, with 14 bases in between. TCRdb's copy holds only in-frame clones and misses some; the assay was immunoSEQ multiplex PCR. The sample lists approximately 2,300,000 clones, roughly 92% occurring once. The TCR originated in a man aged 18-30 years in good health. Some clones in this sample may be carry-over from other donors' samples. Input material: naive CD4+ T cells from PBMCs. Subset described: CD45RA+ positively selected. The chain joins TRBV5-1 to TRBJ1-4, with D maybe TRBD1 (5 bases). CDR3 in amino acids: CASSFSGMRDEKLFF. The CDR3 nucleotides are TGCGCCAGCAGCTTTTCAGGGATGCGGGATGAAAAACTGTTTTTT.